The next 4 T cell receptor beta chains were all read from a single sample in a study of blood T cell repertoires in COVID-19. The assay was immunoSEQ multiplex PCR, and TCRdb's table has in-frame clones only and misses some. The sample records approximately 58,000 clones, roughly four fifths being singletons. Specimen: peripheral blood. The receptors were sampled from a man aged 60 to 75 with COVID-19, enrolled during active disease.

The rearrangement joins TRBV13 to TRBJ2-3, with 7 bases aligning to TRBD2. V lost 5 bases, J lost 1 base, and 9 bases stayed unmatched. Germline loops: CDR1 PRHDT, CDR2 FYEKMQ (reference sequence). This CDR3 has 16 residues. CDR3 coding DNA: TGTGCCAGCAGCCCCGGGGGACTAACCCGCACAGATACGCAGTATTTT. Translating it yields CASSPGGLTRTDTQYF.

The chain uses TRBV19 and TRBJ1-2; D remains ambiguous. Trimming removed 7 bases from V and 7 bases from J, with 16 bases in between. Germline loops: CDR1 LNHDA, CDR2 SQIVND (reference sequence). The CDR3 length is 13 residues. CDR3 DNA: TGTGCCAGTACATCCCGCGGGCCAGCTGGCTACACCTTC. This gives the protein CASTSRGPAGYTF.

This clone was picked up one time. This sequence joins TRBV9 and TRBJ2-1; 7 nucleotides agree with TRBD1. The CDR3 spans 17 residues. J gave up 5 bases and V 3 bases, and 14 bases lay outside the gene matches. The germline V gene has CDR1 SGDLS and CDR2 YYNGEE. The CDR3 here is CASSAQQGSIGDNEQFF. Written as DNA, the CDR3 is TGTGCCAGCAGCGCCCAACAGGGGTCCATCGGGGACAATGAGCAGTTCTTC.

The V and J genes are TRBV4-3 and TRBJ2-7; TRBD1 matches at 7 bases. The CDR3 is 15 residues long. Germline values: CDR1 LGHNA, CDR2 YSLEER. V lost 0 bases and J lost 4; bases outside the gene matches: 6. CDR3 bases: TGCGCCAGCAGCCAAGAGGCAGGGGGAATATACGAGCAGTACTTC. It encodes CASSQEAGGIYEQYF.